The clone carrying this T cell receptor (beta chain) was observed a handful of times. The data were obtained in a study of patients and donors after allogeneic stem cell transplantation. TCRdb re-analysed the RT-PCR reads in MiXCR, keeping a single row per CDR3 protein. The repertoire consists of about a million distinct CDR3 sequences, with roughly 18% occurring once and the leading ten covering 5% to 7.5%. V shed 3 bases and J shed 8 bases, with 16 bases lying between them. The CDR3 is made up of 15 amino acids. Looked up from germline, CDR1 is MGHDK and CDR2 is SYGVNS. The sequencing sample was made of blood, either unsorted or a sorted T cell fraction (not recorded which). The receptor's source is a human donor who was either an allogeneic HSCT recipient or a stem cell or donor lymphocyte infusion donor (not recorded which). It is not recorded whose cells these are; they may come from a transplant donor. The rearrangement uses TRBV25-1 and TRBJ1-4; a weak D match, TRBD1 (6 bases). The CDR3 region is CASSDGSGVEEKLFF. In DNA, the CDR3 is TGTGCCAGCAGTGACGGTTCAGGGGTGGAGGAAAAACTGTTTTTT. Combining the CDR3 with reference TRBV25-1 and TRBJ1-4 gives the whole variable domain EADIYQTPRYLVIGTGKKITLECSQTMGHDKMYWYQQDPGMELHLIHYSYGVNSTEKGDLSSESTVSRIRTEHFPLTLESARPSHTSQYLCASSDGSGVEEKLFFGSGTQLSVL.